This T cell receptor beta chain was recorded in a study of T cell changes during pregnancy in multiple sclerosis. Sequencing was performed with immunoSEQ multiplex PCR; in TCRdb, only in-frame clones are kept and a portion is missing. Of fewer than 80,000 clones in the sample, around 94% are singletons; the top ten hold under 2%. V dropped 1 base and J dropped 9 bases, with 7 bases sitting between them. Germline-derived CDR1 and CDR2 are SGHTA and FQGNSA. The CDR3 is 12 amino acids. The V gene is TRBV7-2, the J gene TRBJ1-5; no clear D gene. Sequenced material: peripheral blood, taken in the third trimester of pregnancy. This clonotype was obtained from a female donor in good health, enrolled as a control in a pregnancy study. The CDR3 sequence is CASSLGTRPQHF. Here the CDR3 DNA reads TGTGCCAGCAGCTTAGGGACTCGGCCCCAGCATTTT.